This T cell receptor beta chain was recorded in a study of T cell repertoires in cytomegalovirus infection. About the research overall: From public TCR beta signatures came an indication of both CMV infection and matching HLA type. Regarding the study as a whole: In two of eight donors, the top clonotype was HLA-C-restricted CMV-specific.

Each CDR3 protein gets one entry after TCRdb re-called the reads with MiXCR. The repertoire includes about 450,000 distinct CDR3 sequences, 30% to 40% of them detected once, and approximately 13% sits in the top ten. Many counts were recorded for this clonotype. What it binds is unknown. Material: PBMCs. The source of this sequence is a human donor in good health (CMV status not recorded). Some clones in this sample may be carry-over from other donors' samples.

CDR3 DNA: TGCGCCAGCAGCCAAGAACTCCGAGGGAATTCTGAAGCTTTCTTT. Residues: CASSQELRGNSEAFF. This rearrangement joins TRBV4-1 to TRBJ1-1; D call uncertain. The length of the CDR3 is 15 residues. The germline CDR1 and CDR2 sequences are MGHRA and YSYEKL. Trimming removed 0 bases at V and 6 bases at J, with 14 bases between.